This TCR beta chain was profiled in a study of regulatory T cells in long-lasting Graves disease (dated by TCRdb to the early 2020s). For the study in its entirety: To count as having persistent Graves' disease, a patient had to have received antithyroid drug treatment for over 5 years with TSH receptor autoantibodies remaining persistently positive. In the clinical cohort, patients with persistent Graves' disease had used antithyroid drugs for an average of around 10 years. The study was registered as a clinical trial and conducted in China. A total of around 33 samples underwent TCR sequencing, from 13 patients with persistent Graves' disease and some 20 patients with newly diagnosed Graves' disease. Peripheral blood TCR sequencing and RNA sequencing compared persistent Graves' disease patients with newly diagnosed Graves' disease patients.

Study-wide conclusions, independent of this receptor: A larger number of public clonotypes was shared among persistent patients (around 2,700) than among newly diagnosed patients (approximately 1,000). Sequencing and analysis were limited to the TCR beta chain. Lower TCR Shannon entropy and fewer highly expanded clones were observed in persistent Graves' disease patients than in newly diagnosed patients, which suggested clonal expansion. TRBV28, TRBJ1-2 and TRBJ2-5 were preferentially used in persistent disease, while TRBV20-1 and TRBJ2-1 were favored in newly diagnosed disease. Peripheral blood alone was examined, since thyroid tissue, which constituted the primary lesion, could not be accessed. The small sample size was acknowledged by the authors as a limitation that may reduce accuracy.

To note about this clonotype: The target of this receptor is not known. Base qualities were left out, and no much larger clone turns up one base away.

Library preparation was by multiplex PCR. These reads were obtained on an Illumina HiSeq 4000. TCR beta libraries were built with iRepertoire HTBI primers and Arm-PCR amplification of CDR3 regions. Gel purification was performed on PCR products prior to sequencing. The original methods were these. A total of fewer than 70 TRBV and more than twelve TRBJ segments were identified across samples and were used for gene usage analysis of CDR3 amino acid clonotypes. COPE and FqMerger were used to merge the filtered high-quality paired reads into contigs. Contigs were aligned with BLAST to IMGT TRBV, TRBD and TRBJ reference genes, and CDR3 was defined per IMGT. Any clonotype with a frequency above 0.1% was classified as a highly expanded clone. Shannon entropy served as the measure of repertoire diversity, while the Gini coefficient captured V-J evenness. A clonotype found in more than one individual was treated as public. TCRdb reworked the public reads: Q25 trimming with fastp, MiXCR clone assembly, productive beta chains retained. Records with the same CDR3 protein are collapsed into one entry carrying the most frequent genes and DNA. The V and J calls, along with clone size, are taken from TCRdb and not from the paper's own processing. In all, the sample holds about 400,000 distinct CDR3 sequences, and roughly 20% of those were seen once. Roughly 20% of the sample rests with the top ten.

The meaning of the sample's time point label: persistent/refractory GD, antithyroid drugs over 5 years with positive TRAb. For both TCR sequencing and RNA sequencing, RNA was extracted from PBMCs using TRIzol. The diagnosis of Graves' disease was made according to American Thyroid Association guidelines. Patients for the study were recruited at an endocrinology department in Xi'an, China. From each patient, 7.5 to 9.5 milliliters of peripheral blood was collected into an EDTA anticoagulant tube. PBMCs were isolated by Ficoll Paque Plus density gradient separation without further T cell sorting. An Agilent 2100 Bioanalyzer and agarose gel were used to assess RNA quality, and a NanoDrop 2000 was used to measure RNA concentration. Spanning cysteine to phenylalanine, the CDR3 consists of 16 amino acids. Only the CDR3 DNA is retained, 48 bases long and in frame from the first base. The V end gives up 1 base and the J end 3 bases, leaving 7 bases in the junction not matched to a gene. Per the germline V gene, KGHSH is the CDR1 and LQKENI is the CDR2.

The sequences come from peripheral blood mononuclear cells (PBMCs), collected when the disease was refractory, from a patient treated with antithyroid drugs. The source of this sequence is a female donor with Graves disease. The sequence joins TRBV18 to TRBJ2-7, and 9 junctional nucleotides match TRBD2. The CDR3 has the sequence CASSPLVSGGHYEQYF. The sequenced DNA: TGTGCCAGCTCACCACTCGTTAGCGGGGGCCACTACGAGCAGTACTTC.